Below are 9 T cell receptor beta chains sequenced from a single sample in a study of blood T cell repertoires in COVID-19. Method: immunoSEQ multiplex PCR; TCRdb's copy keeps in-frame clones and lacks some. The repertoire holds nearly 350,000 clones, with 80% to 90% as singletons. The sample taken for sequencing was peripheral blood. These receptor sequences come from a young man with active or convalescent COVID-19.

V and J are TRBV7-3 and TRBJ1-4, with D uncertain. Trimming took off 0 bases at V and 5 bases at J, with 4 bases between the two ends. Per germline, CDR1 SGHTA and CDR2 FQGTGA. CDR3 length: 13 amino acids. The chain's CDR3 is CASSLTQNEKLFF. Written as DNA, the CDR3 is TGTGCCAGCAGCTTAACGCAGAATGAAAAACTGTTTTTT.

V is TRBV19 and J is TRBJ1-5; D not certain. V was shortened by 5 bases and J by 4 bases, with 6 bases between the two germline ends. The CDR3 has 12 amino acids. CDR1 LNHDA and CDR2 SQIVND come from the germline V gene (reference sequence). DNA of the CDR3: TGTGCCAGTAGTGTCCATAATCAGCCCCAGCATTTT. This translates into CASSVHNQPQHF.

The chain has TRBV9 and TRBJ2-7; 8 bases agree with TRBD1. Germline V gene sequence: CDR1 SGDLS, CDR2 YYNGEE. V shed 3 bases, J shed 6 bases, and the junction held 5 bases outside the gene matches. This CDR3 region has 13 residues. The CDR3 loop reads CASSANDRGEQYF. The CDR3 bases are TGTGCCAGCAGCGCGAATGACAGGGGCGAGCAGTACTTC.

The chain has TRBV7-2 and TRBJ2-1; maybe TRBD1 (6 bases). This CDR3 region has 15 residues. From germline, CDR1 is SGHTA and CDR2 FQGNSA. The V and J ends lost 6 bases and 0 bases respectively, with 12 bases between them. Written as DNA, the CDR3 is TGTGCCAGCAGTTGGACAGAGAGCTCCTACAATGAGCAGTTCTTC. Protein: CASSWTESSYNEQFF.

This chain connects TRBV5-1 to TRBJ2-5; 8 bases line up with TRBD2. V shed 4 bases, J shed 0 bases, and the junction held 5 bases outside the gene matches. CDR1 and CDR2 from the germline V gene are SGHRS and YFSETQ. CDR3 length equals 15 residues. The DNA for the CDR3 is TGCGCCAGCAGCCACCTACTAGCGGACCAAGAGACCCAGTACTTC. Its translation is CASSHLLADQETQYF.

This CDR3 reads CASSQGPGQGVYEQYF. For the CDR3, the DNA is TGTGCCAGCAGCCAGGGTCCGGGACAGGGGGTCTACGAGCAGTACTTC. V gene TRBV7-2 combines with J gene TRBJ2-7; 11 nucleotides align to TRBD1. The CDR3 is 16 residues long. With V trimmed by 5 bases and J by 3 bases, 9 bases remained unmatched. The germline V gene encodes CDR1 SGHTA and CDR2 FQGNSA.

CDR3 region: CATRDRPNTGELFF. CDR3 DNA sequence: TGTGCCACCAGGGACAGGCCGAACACCGGGGAGCTGTTTTTT. The chain recombines TRBV15 with TRBJ2-2; 7 bases are shared with TRBD1. Germline V gene sequence: CDR1 LNHNV, CDR2 YYDKDF (reference sequence). With V trimmed by 6 bases and J by 0 bases, 1 base remained unmatched. CDR3 length: 14 residues.

In this sample, this clone turned up once. This chain links TRBV2 with TRBJ2-5, with D possibly being TRBD2 (7 bases). The V gene's germline CDR1 is SNHLY and CDR2 FYNNEI. This CDR3 region has 13 residues. V was trimmed by 10 bases and J by 5 bases, leaving 17 bases between them. Here the CDR3 reads CATLGGPGETQYF. The CDR3 DNA sequence: TGTGCCACCCTCGGGGGGCCGGGTGAGACCCAGTACTTC.

This clone was observed a single time. The chain carries TRBV11-3 and TRBJ1-1; perhaps TRBD1 as D (5 bases). CDR1 and CDR2 (germline): SGHNT, YENEEA. This CDR3 comprises 13 residues. V dropped 5 bases and J dropped 5 bases, with 12 bases sitting between them. CDR3 bases: TGTGCCAGCAGCCCGGGGGTAGGGACTGAAGCTTTCTTT. Translation gives CASSPGVGTEAFF.